The 25 T cell receptor beta chains listed next were all sequenced from one sample in a study of siplizumab effects on memory and regulatory T cells. Clones were read by immunoSEQ multiplex PCR, and TCRdb kept only the in-frame ones, dropping some. Of roughly 97,000 clones listed, over 85% are singletons. Material for sequencing was Tregs sorted from blood. Every receptor here comes from a human donor in good health.

The genes are TRBV7-8 and TRBJ1-5, with a tentative D call TRBD1 (5 bases). The length of the CDR3 is 14 residues. Trimming removed 2 bases from V and 7 bases from J, with 12 bases in between. Germline loops: CDR1 SGHVS, CDR2 FQNEAQ. The CDR3 spells CASSLPGGPQPQHF. The CDR3 bases are TGTGCCAGCAGCTTACCGGGGGGACCCCAGCCCCAGCATTTT.

The V gene is TRBV10-2, the J gene TRBJ1-1, with D perhaps TRBD1 (6 bases). Between the trimmed V and J ends, which lost 0 bases and 5 bases, there was a span of 19 bases. Per the germline V gene, CDR1 is WSHSY and CDR2 is SAAADI. The CDR3 extends over 17 amino acids. CDR3 loop: CASSESWTAVRVTEAFF. CDR3 sequence (DNA): TGCGCCAGCAGTGAGTCTTGGACAGCAGTAAGGGTTACTGAAGCTTTCTTT.

The J gene is TRBJ1-2, the V gene TRBV30, with 10 bases identical to TRBD1. This CDR3 is 14 amino acids long. The germline gives CDR1 GTSNPN, CDR2 SVGIG (reference sequence). Trimming at V came to 4 bases and at J to 4 bases, leaving 6 bases not matched to a gene. The CDR3 sequence: CAWNLGQGFYGYTF. CDR3 bases: TGTGCCTGGAACCTGGGACAGGGGTTCTATGGCTACACCTTC.

The chain uses TRBV19 and TRBJ1-5; 11 nucleotides line up with TRBD1. Trimming cost V 9 bases and J 0 bases; bases outside gene matches: 10. The germline V gene has CDR1 LNHDA and CDR2 SQIVND (reference sequence). The length of the CDR3 is 17 residues. CDR3 residues: CASKGWDRGSSNQPQHF. The CDR3 bases are TGTGCCAGCAAAGGCTGGGACAGGGGGTCTAGCAATCAGCCCCAGCATTTT.

V is TRBV7-2 and J is TRBJ2-1; no definite D call. This CDR3 has 11 amino acids. Germline CDR1 reads SGHTA; CDR2 reads FQGNSA. V was pared by 5 bases and J by 7 bases, with 6 bases between. CDR3 sequence: CASSPHNEQFF. CDR3 bases: TGTGCCAGCAGCCCGCATAATGAGCAGTTCTTC.

This clone is a singleton in its sample. The chain couples TRBV5-1 to TRBJ2-2; D might be TRBD1 or TRBD2, each matching 6 bases. This CDR3 contains 17 residues. The germline V gene encodes CDR1 SGHRS and CDR2 YFSETQ. Trimming took 4 bases from V and 4 from J, leaving 20 bases between them. DNA for the CDR3: TGCGCCAGCAGCGAGGTCGTGGGGGGCGTCGGCACCGGGGAGCTGTTTTTT. It encodes CASSEVVGGVGTGELFF.

The chain combines TRBV10-3 with TRBJ2-1; D is tentatively TRBD1 or TRBD2 (5 bases each). This CDR3 spans 18 amino acids. V lost 5 bases and J lost 0, with 20 bases in between. From germline, CDR1 is ENHRY and CDR2 SYGVKD. The CDR3 DNA reads as TGTGCCATCAGTCTCCAGCCGGGGCGGGTCAGCTCCTACAATGAGCAGTTCTTC. Its translation is CAISLQPGRVSSYNEQFF.

The chain combines TRBV27 with TRBJ2-5; 10 bases match TRBD2. V lost 9 bases, J lost 8 bases, and 12 bases stayed unmatched. Germline V gene data show CDR1 as MNHEY and CDR2 as SMNVEV (reference sequence). The CDR3 extends over 14 amino acids. CDR3 residues: CASSERGGKRTQYF. In DNA form, the CDR3 reads TGTGCCAGTTCGGAGCGGGGGGGGAAGAGAACCCAGTACTTC.

The rearrangement uses TRBV4-1 and TRBJ1-2; D unclear. Germline V gene lookup returns CDR1 MGHRA and CDR2 YSYEKL. The ends were cut back, 0 bases at V and 9 bases at J, with 20 bases in the middle. The CDR3 spans 16 residues. The CDR3 nucleotides are TGCGCCAGCAGCCAAGATCGGTGGGTAATTCCCCAAAGCTACACCTTC. Its translation is CASSQDRWVIPQSYTF.

The CDR3 loop is CATSRDLPGALNTEAFF. CDR3 coding DNA: TGTGCCACCAGCAGAGATTTGCCGGGAGCACTGAACACTGAAGCTTTCTTT. The V and J genes are TRBV15 and TRBJ1-1; D remains ambiguous. Deletions cut 0 bases from V and 0 bases from J, with 14 bases between. There are 17 residues in the CDR3. Germline CDR1 reads LNHNV; CDR2 reads YYDKDF (reference sequence). The whole variable domain, filled in from reference TRBV15 and TRBJ1-1, reads DAMVIQNPRYQVTQFGKPVTLSCSQTLNHNVMYWYQQKSSQAPKLLFHYYDKDFNNEADTPDNFQSRRPNTSFCFLDIRSPGLGDTAMYLCATSRDLPGALNTEAFFGQGTRLTVV.

The chain has TRBV6-6 and TRBJ1-3; D ambiguous. The CDR3 extends over 12 amino acids. The ends were cut back, 6 bases at V and 7 bases at J, with 10 bases in the middle. The germline V gene encodes CDR1 MNHNY and CDR2 SVGAGI (reference sequence). DNA of the CDR3: TGTGCCAGCAGCGAACCTTGGAACACCATATATTTT. Amino acids: CASSEPWNTIYF.

V usage is TRBV6-1 and J usage is TRBJ1-2, with D perhaps TRBD1 (5 bases). Germline CDR1 MNHNS, CDR2 SASEGT. Trimming cost V 5 bases and J 7 bases, with 17 bases left between them. The CDR3 loop spans 14 amino acids. The CDR3 DNA follows: TGTGCCAGCAGTATCTCACAGGATACGTCTGGCTACACCTTC. This sequence encodes CASSISQDTSGYTF.

The J gene is TRBJ1-1, the V gene TRBV7-9; D remains unclear. This CDR3 spans 14 amino acids. Trimming pared 5 bases from V and 1 base from J, leaving 11 bases between. Germline V gives CDR1 SEHNR, CDR2 FQNEAQ (reference sequence). The CDR3 here is CASSPQTQNTEAFF. The DNA for the CDR3 is TGTGCCAGCAGCCCACAGACCCAGAACACTGAAGCTTTCTTT.

This chain links TRBV7-9 with TRBJ1-1; D gene ambiguous. The germline CDR1 and CDR2 sequences are SEHNR and FQNEAQ (reference sequence). This CDR3 contains 13 residues. The V end lost 1 base, the J end lost 4 bases, and 7 bases lay between the germline ends. The CDR3 region is CASSLVGSTEAFF. CDR3 nucleotides: TGTGCCAGCAGCTTAGTTGGGAGCACTGAAGCTTTCTTT.

The chain joins TRBV6-5 to TRBJ1-3; D uncertain. This CDR3 is built from 14 residues. Germline CDR1 and CDR2: MNHEY and SVGAGI. The V and J ends lost 4 bases and 0 bases respectively, with 7 bases between them. This CDR3 is CASSSPGSGNTIYF. The DNA of the CDR3 is TGTGCCAGCAGTTCCCCGGGCTCTGGAAACACCATATATTTT.

The J gene is TRBJ1-6, the V gene TRBV5-1; D gene uncertain. The germline V and J ends were trimmed by 9 bases and 5 bases, with 12 bases remaining between them. The CDR3 loop spans 13 amino acids. CDR1 SGHRS and CDR2 YFSETQ come from the germline V gene. The CDR3 sequence: CATRLADNSPLHF. In DNA, the CDR3 is TGCGCCACCCGGTTAGCAGATAATTCACCCCTCCACTTT.

The chain has TRBV29-1 and TRBJ1-2, with TRBD1 matching 7 bases. CDR1 SQVTM and CDR2 ANQGSEA come from the germline V gene. The CDR3 runs to 13 residues. The V gene end was trimmed by 5 bases and the J gene end by 4 bases; junction bases not matched to a gene: 7. The chain's CDR3 is CSVRDSGGYGYTF. The DNA of the CDR3 is TGCAGCGTTCGGGACAGCGGGGGCTATGGCTACACCTTC.

A few counts support this clone. The chain uses TRBV2 and TRBJ1-5, with D uncertain. Trimming pared 3 bases from V and 6 bases from J, leaving 12 bases between. This CDR3 has 14 amino acids. Germline CDR1 is SNHLY and CDR2 is FYNNEI. As DNA, the CDR3 is TGTGCCAGCAGTGAGGCAGTCATAGTTCAGCCCCAGCATTTT. Translating it yields CASSEAVIVQPQHF.

The chain links TRBV15 to TRBJ2-1, with D unresolved. In germline, CDR1 is LNHNV, CDR2 YYDKDF (reference sequence). The CDR3 totals 14 residues. V was pared by 1 base and J by 7 bases, with 11 bases between. The CDR3 reads CATSRGWDRNEQFF. The CDR3 DNA is TGTGCCACCAGCAGAGGGTGGGATAGGAATGAGCAGTTCTTC.

This clone was counted once. The chain links TRBV6-5 to TRBJ1-2, with D hard to call. CDR3 length equals 12 residues. Trimming removed 6 bases at V and 5 bases at J, with 10 bases between. Germline CDR1 and CDR2: MNHEY and SVGAGI. The CDR3 sequence: CASRLWGYGYTF. DNA for the CDR3: TGTGCCAGCAGATTATGGGGTTATGGCTACACCTTC.

The chain employs TRBV11-3 and TRBJ2-1; 9 positions agree with TRBD1. Germline-derived CDR1 and CDR2 are SGHNT and YENEEA. This CDR3 is 17 amino acids long. J lost 1 base, V lost 3 bases, and 7 bases had no gene match. CDR3 bases: TGTGCCAGCAGCTTCTCCCCGGGACAGGGATCCTACAATGAGCAGTTCTTC. As protein: CASSFSPGQGSYNEQFF.

This clone showed up just once. The rearrangement links TRBV11-2 to TRBJ2-7, with unresolved D. CDR1 is SGHAT and CDR2 is FQNNGV in the germline V gene. This CDR3 is built from 12 residues. Trimming stripped 3 bases from V and 1 base from J, with 4 bases between. The CDR3 reads CASSLGSYEQYF. As DNA, the CDR3 is TGTGCCAGCAGCTTGGGTTCCTACGAGCAGTACTTC.

The chain joins TRBV6-6 to TRBJ1-4; D gene unclear. From germline, CDR1 is MNHNY and CDR2 SVGAGI (reference sequence). This CDR3 has 15 amino acids. Trimming stripped 6 bases from V and 3 bases from J, with 14 bases between. The CDR3 DNA reads TGTGCCAGCAGGACGCAGGCACTCCCTAATGAAAAACTGTTTTTT. Its protein product is CASRTQALPNEKLFF.

J is TRBJ1-3 and V is TRBV6-5; a possible D gene is TRBD1 (5 bases). Germline CDR1 reads MNHEY; CDR2 reads SVGAGI. V dropped 8 bases and J dropped 8 bases, with 13 bases sitting between them. CDR3 length: 12 amino acids. The CDR3 region has the DNA TGTGCCAGCCGCTCGGAAGGGGACACCATATATTTT. This gives the protein CASRSEGDTIYF.

The chain links TRBV18 to TRBJ2-5; the match to TRBD1 covers 10 bases. From germline, CDR1 is KGHSH and CDR2 LQKENI. The CDR3 spans 15 residues. The ends lost 6 bases at V and 2 bases at J; junction bases unmatched: 6. This CDR3 is CASSRRTGGQETQYF. The CDR3 coding sequence is TGTGCCAGCTCCCGCCGGACAGGGGGTCAAGAGACCCAGTACTTC.